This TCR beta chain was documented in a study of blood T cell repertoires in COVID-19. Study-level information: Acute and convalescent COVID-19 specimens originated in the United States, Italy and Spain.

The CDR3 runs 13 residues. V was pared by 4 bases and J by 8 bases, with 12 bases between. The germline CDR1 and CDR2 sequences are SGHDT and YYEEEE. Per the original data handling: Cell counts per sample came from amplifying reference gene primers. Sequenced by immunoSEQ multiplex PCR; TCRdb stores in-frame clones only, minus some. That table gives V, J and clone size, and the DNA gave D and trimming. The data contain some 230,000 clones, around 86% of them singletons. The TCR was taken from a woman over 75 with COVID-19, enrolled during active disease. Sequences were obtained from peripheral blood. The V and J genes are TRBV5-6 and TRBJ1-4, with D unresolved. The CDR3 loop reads CASSPRGWEKLFF. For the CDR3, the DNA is TGTGCCAGCAGCCCTAGAGGGTGGGAAAAACTGTTTTTT. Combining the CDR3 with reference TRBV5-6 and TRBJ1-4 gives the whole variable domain DAGVTQSPTHLIKTRGQQVTLRCSPKSGHDTVSWYQQALGQGPQFIFQYYEEEERQRGNFPDRFSGHQFPNYSSELNVNALLLGDSALYLCASSPRGWEKLFFGSGTQLSVL.